A single sample gave rise to the 31 T cell receptor beta chains below, sequenced in a study of blood T cell repertoires in COVID-19. Assay: immunoSEQ multiplex PCR; the TCRdb copy retains only in-frame clones and omits some. This sample yields about 90,000 clones, of which more than 85% are seen a single time; about 2.5% belongs to the top ten. Sequences were obtained from peripheral blood. The receptors here all came from a human donor with active COVID-19. The donor label of this sample is uncertain.

The CDR3 region has the DNA TGTGCCAGCAGCCAACTCTCGGGGACAGCCTACGAGCAGTACTTC. It is translated as CASSQLSGTAYEQYF. The rearrangement uses TRBV3-1 (or the pseudogene TRBV3-2) and TRBJ2-7, with 7 positions matching TRBD1. V dropped 2 bases and J dropped 2; count of bases not matched to a gene: 6. The CDR3 has 15 amino acids. Germline-derived CDR1 and CDR2 are LGHDT and YNNKEL (reference sequence).

This clone was seen a single time. This rearrangement joins TRBV7-9 to TRBJ2-3; 8 bases align to TRBD2. V shed 3 bases, J shed 6 bases, and the junction held 8 bases outside the gene matches. This CDR3 spans 15 amino acids. In germline, CDR1 is SEHNR, CDR2 FQNEAQ (reference sequence). CDR3 amino acids: CASSFRGGGPDTQYF. The CDR3 bases are TGTGCCAGCAGCTTTCGGGGGGGAGGCCCGGATACGCAGTATTTT.

J is TRBJ2-7 and V is TRBV5-4; 10 nucleotides agree with TRBD1. The CDR3 sequence is 15 residues long. The germline V gene has CDR1 SGHNT and CDR2 YYREEE (reference sequence). The V segment lost 6 bases and the J segment 5 bases; nucleotides outside the gene matches: 11. The chain's CDR3 is CASMLPGQGSNEQYF. The CDR3 nucleotides are TGTGCCAGCATGCTTCCGGGACAGGGGAGCAACGAGCAGTACTTC.

The chain is built from TRBV6-5 and TRBJ1-5; D call uncertain. Germline loops: CDR1 MNHEY, CDR2 SVGAGI. V dropped 6 bases and J dropped 5 bases, with 14 bases sitting between them. The CDR3 is 14 amino acids. CDR3 bases: TGTGCCAGCAGCCTGGGAGGCAGCGATCAGCCCCAGCATTTT. It is translated as CASSLGGSDQPQHF.

The chain carries TRBV5-6 and TRBJ2-1; 9 nucleotides align to TRBD1. With V trimmed by 1 base and J by 7 bases, 9 bases remained unmatched. Germline CDR1 and CDR2: SGHDT and YYEEEE. This CDR3 is 16 amino acids long. Here the CDR3 DNA reads TGTGCCAGCAGCTTGAGGGACAGGGTAGTAATGAATGAGCAGTTCTTC. Translation: CASSLRDRVVMNEQFF.

The V gene is TRBV28, the J gene TRBJ2-3, with D possibly TRBD2 on 5 matching bases. This CDR3 spans 17 amino acids. The V end was cut by 5 bases, the J end by 0 bases, with 18 bases between. Germline V gene sequence: CDR1 MDHEN, CDR2 SYDVKM. The CDR3 bases are TGTGCCAGCAGTGCGGACTCGATTCTCACTAGCACAGATACGCAGTATTTT. This translates into CASSADSILTSTDTQYF.

V and J are TRBV5-4 and TRBJ1-4, with D possibly TRBD1 on 5 matching bases. Germline values: CDR1 SGHNT, CDR2 YYREEE (reference sequence). Trimming pared 3 bases from V and 2 bases from J, leaving 11 bases between. This CDR3 is built from 15 residues. DNA for the CDR3: TGTGCCAGCAGCTCGGGGGGGGAGACTAATGAAAAACTGTTTTTT. Residues: CASSSGGETNEKLFF.

The chain links TRBV6-6 to TRBJ2-3; 12 bases match TRBD2. CDR1 and CDR2 (germline): MNHNY, SVGAGI (reference sequence). There are 15 residues in the CDR3. The J segment lost 6 bases and the V segment lost 6 bases, leaving 7 bases of the junction unmatched. CDR3 loop: CASSLTSGSLDTQYF. Here the CDR3 DNA reads TGTGCCAGCAGCCTGACTAGCGGGAGCTTGGATACGCAGTATTTT.

The CDR3 sequence is CASSLRTEKLFF. CDR3 in DNA: TGTGCCAGCAGCTTAAGGACAGAAAAACTGTTTTTT. The chain uses TRBV7-8 and TRBJ1-4; D perhaps matches TRBD1 (5 bases). Germline lookup yields CDR1 SGHVS and CDR2 FQNEAQ. V was shortened by 2 bases and J by 8 bases, with 6 bases between the two germline ends. The CDR3 covers 12 residues.

This rearrangement joins TRBV2 to TRBJ1-2, with 9 bases aligning to TRBD1. The CDR3 contains 14 residues. Germline CDR1 reads SNHLY; CDR2 reads FYNNEI. The ends lost 4 bases at V and 2 bases at J; junction bases unmatched: 2. The DNA for the CDR3 is TGTGCCAGCAGTGGTGACAGGGGGAACTATGGCTACACCTTC. Its protein is CASSGDRGNYGYTF.

This clone is classed as medium-sized (0.01 to 0.1%). The chain is built from TRBV5-1 and TRBJ1-3, with D uncertain. Germline V lookup: CDR1 SGHRS, CDR2 YFSETQ. Deletions cut 0 bases from V and 2 bases from J, with 9 bases between. The length of the CDR3 is 15 residues. The CDR3 sequence is CASSLVWAPGNTIYF. The CDR3 DNA reads TGCGCCAGCAGCTTGGTGTGGGCCCCTGGAAACACCATATATTTT.

This clone was recorded a few times. This chain joins TRBV6-4 and TRBJ2-2; weak D call: TRBD1 (7 bases). The V end lost 11 bases, the J end lost 7 bases, and 20 bases lay between the germline ends. The germline V gene has CDR1 MRHNA and CDR2 SNTAGT. This CDR3 contains 14 residues. The CDR3 coding sequence is TGTGCCGCAGGGGGGCCCTTACAACGCGGGGAGCTGTTTTTT. It codes for CAAGGPLQRGELFF.

The chain's CDR3 is CASSQDNRVSAEAFF. In DNA, the CDR3 is TGTGCCAGCAGCCAAGATAACAGGGTATCAGCAGAAGCTTTCTTT. The V call is TRBV14, the J call TRBJ1-1, with D maybe TRBD1 (6 bases). Germline values: CDR1 SGHDN, CDR2 FVKESK. There are 15 residues in the CDR3. V lost 0 bases, J lost 8 bases, and 16 bases lay in between.

This chain connects TRBV11-2 to TRBJ1-1, with no clear D. Germline CDR1 SGHAT, CDR2 FQNNGV. This CDR3 has 15 residues. V was shortened by 1 base and J by 0 bases, with 9 bases between the two germline ends. CDR3 protein: CASSLVQAMNTEAFF. The CDR3 coding sequence is TGTGCCAGCAGCTTAGTCCAGGCGATGAACACTGAAGCTTTCTTT.

The rearrangement links TRBV13 to TRBJ1-2; D gene uncertain. Per the germline V gene, CDR1 is PRHDT and CDR2 is FYEKMQ (reference sequence). The CDR3 loop spans 12 amino acids. V was clipped by 3 bases and J by 6 bases, with 8 bases between them. DNA of the CDR3: TGTGCCAGCAGCTTTTCGCCGGATGGCTACACCTTC. Translated: CASSFSPDGYTF.

The V and J genes are TRBV4-1 and TRBJ2-2; 7 nucleotides match TRBD1. Germline trimming cut 4 bases from V and 7 bases from J; bases unmatched to any gene: 9. CDR3 length: 15 amino acids. Looked up from germline, CDR1 is MGHRA and CDR2 is YSYEKL. The CDR3 sequence is CASSLRDSLRGELFF. The CDR3 DNA follows: TGCGCCAGCAGCCTACGGGACAGTCTTCGCGGGGAGCTGTTTTTT.

The rearrangement joins TRBV6-5 to TRBJ2-7, with 7 bases identical to TRBD1. Germline V gene lookup returns CDR1 MNHEY and CDR2 SVGAGI. V shed 6 bases, J shed 4 bases, and the junction held 12 bases outside the gene matches. There are 15 residues in the CDR3. CDR3 loop: CASSGRGQRSYEQYF. The CDR3 DNA sequence: TGTGCCAGCAGCGGCAGGGGACAGCGATCGTACGAGCAGTACTTC.

J is TRBJ2-3 and V is TRBV18, with 8 bases lining up with TRBD1. With 1 base clipped from V and 4 bases from J, the junction kept 1 base outside the gene matches. This CDR3 is built from 14 residues. Germline assignment: CDR1 KGHSH and CDR2 LQKENI. In DNA, the CDR3 is TGTGCCAGCTCACCACTGGACAGGGCAGATACGCAGTATTTT. This sequence encodes CASSPLDRADTQYF.

The chain uses TRBV4-3 and TRBJ1-6, with a weak D call TRBD1 (6 bases). Trimming shortened V by 0 bases and J by 9 bases, and 9 bases separated the two germline ends. The CDR3 consists of 14 residues. Germline CDR1 is LGHNA and CDR2 is YSLEER. The CDR3 loop reads CASSQEAGVSPLHF. DNA of the CDR3: TGCGCCAGCAGCCAAGAGGCAGGGGTTTCACCCCTCCACTTT.

This chain's CDR3 is CASKAGGLYEQYF. Written as DNA, the CDR3 is TGTGCCAGCAAAGCGGGGGGCCTCTACGAGCAGTACTTC. The gene calls are TRBV6-5 and TRBJ2-7; 9 positions match TRBD2. This CDR3 contains 13 residues. After removal of 7 bases from V and 3 bases from J, the junction contained 4 bases not matched to a gene. Germline V gives CDR1 MNHEY, CDR2 SVGAGI.

The chain recombines TRBV9 with TRBJ2-7; 9 bases agree with TRBD1. Per the germline V gene, CDR1 is SGDLS and CDR2 is YYNGEE. The CDR3 runs 14 residues. V was clipped by 7 bases and J by 3 bases; unmatched bases: 8. CDR3: CASGPGTGNYEQYF. The CDR3 nucleotides read TGTGCCAGCGGACCCGGGACAGGGAACTACGAGCAGTACTTC.

The chain carries TRBV27 and TRBJ1-2; a weak D match, TRBD1 (5 bases). The CDR3 is 12 amino acids. Trimming removed 0 bases at V and 6 bases at J, with 5 bases between. The germline CDR1 and CDR2 sequences are MNHEY and SMNVEV (reference sequence). The CDR3 here is CASSLSRDGYTF. The DNA of the CDR3 is TGTGCCAGCAGTTTATCCAGGGATGGCTACACCTTC.

The V gene is TRBV6-2 or TRBV6-3, the J gene TRBJ2-1; maybe TRBD1 (6 bases). V was pared by 4 bases and J by 5 bases, with 12 bases between. Germline CDR1 and CDR2: MNHEY and SVGEGT. There are 14 residues in the CDR3. Here the CDR3 reads CASSSQGPDNEQFF. The CDR3 nucleotides are TGTGCCAGCAGTTCTCAGGGGCCGGACAATGAGCAGTTCTTC.

The V gene is TRBV6-5, the J gene TRBJ1-1, with 8 positions matching TRBD1. Trimming took 5 bases from V and 3 from J; bases not matched to a gene: 5. Per germline, CDR1 MNHEY and CDR2 SVGAGI. The CDR3 extends over 14 amino acids. The CDR3 reads CASSRTGIDTEAFF. The CDR3 DNA follows: TGTGCCAGCAGTCGGACAGGGATCGACACTGAAGCTTTCTTT.

CDR3 in DNA: TGTGCCAGCAGCTTGGGCCAGGGGGCGCATGAGCAGTACTTC. Amino acids: CASSLGQGAHEQYF. V usage is TRBV5-6 and J usage is TRBJ2-7, with 8 positions matching TRBD1. The ends lost 0 bases at V and 7 bases at J; junction bases unmatched: 6. The germline CDR1 and CDR2 sequences are SGHDT and YYEEEE. The CDR3 runs 14 residues.

The chain links TRBV7-9 to TRBJ2-5, with D perhaps matching TRBD2 (6 bases). This CDR3 has 16 amino acids. CDR1 and CDR2 (germline): SEHNR, FQNEAQ (reference sequence). V was cut by 4 bases and J by 5 bases, with 20 bases left in between. For the CDR3, the DNA is TGTGCCAGCAGCTCTACCCGGGACTCAGGGTCGGAGACCCAGTACTTC. The encoded protein is CASSSTRDSGSETQYF.

This clone was recorded only once. This sequence joins TRBV3-1 (or the pseudogene TRBV3-2) and TRBJ2-5, with 8 bases aligning to TRBD2. Trimming at V came to 0 bases and at J to 0 bases, leaving 12 bases not matched to a gene. The CDR3 extends over 19 amino acids. CDR1 and CDR2 (germline): LGHDT, YNNKEL (reference sequence). For the CDR3, the DNA is TGTGCCAGCAGCCAAGAAGGAGGGCGGGGGGTCCGTTACCAAGAGACCCAGTACTTC. Translated, it gives CASSQEGGRGVRYQETQYF.

The rearrangement links TRBV6-5 to TRBJ2-7, with 10 bases aligning to TRBD2. Trimming took 7 bases from V and 4 from J; bases not matched to a gene: 7. Germline loops: CDR1 MNHEY, CDR2 SVGAGI. This CDR3 has 14 residues. The CDR3 loop is CASKMGLASYEQYF. As DNA, the CDR3 is TGTGCCAGCAAAATGGGACTAGCGTCTTACGAGCAGTACTTC.

This chain links TRBV27 with TRBJ2-1; 9 bases match TRBD2. Germline CDR1 is MNHEY and CDR2 is SMNVEV (reference sequence). The CDR3 extends over 15 amino acids. The junction had 4 bases not matched to a gene; V was cut back by 3 bases and J by 4 bases. This CDR3 reads CASSFGGGGYNEQFF. CDR3 in DNA: TGTGCCAGCAGTTTCGGCGGGGGGGGATACAATGAGCAGTTCTTC.

This chain links TRBV28 with TRBJ1-2; TRBD1 might be the D (6 bases). The V end lost 3 bases, the J end lost 10 bases, and 12 bases lay between the germline ends. CDR3 size: 12 residues. Germline CDR1 and CDR2: MDHEN and SYDVKM. The CDR3 DNA sequence: TGTGCCAGCAGTTTCCGGACAGCCTCCTACACCTTC. It codes for CASSFRTASYTF.

This chain joins TRBV11-2 and TRBJ1-1, with D unresolved. V dropped 6 bases and J dropped 7 bases, with 12 bases sitting between them. The CDR3 sequence is 12 residues long. Per the germline V gene, CDR1 is SGHAT and CDR2 is FQNNGV. The CDR3 sequence: CASRPVPGEAFF. CDR3 nucleotides: TGTGCCAGCAGGCCCGTCCCGGGTGAAGCTTTCTTT.